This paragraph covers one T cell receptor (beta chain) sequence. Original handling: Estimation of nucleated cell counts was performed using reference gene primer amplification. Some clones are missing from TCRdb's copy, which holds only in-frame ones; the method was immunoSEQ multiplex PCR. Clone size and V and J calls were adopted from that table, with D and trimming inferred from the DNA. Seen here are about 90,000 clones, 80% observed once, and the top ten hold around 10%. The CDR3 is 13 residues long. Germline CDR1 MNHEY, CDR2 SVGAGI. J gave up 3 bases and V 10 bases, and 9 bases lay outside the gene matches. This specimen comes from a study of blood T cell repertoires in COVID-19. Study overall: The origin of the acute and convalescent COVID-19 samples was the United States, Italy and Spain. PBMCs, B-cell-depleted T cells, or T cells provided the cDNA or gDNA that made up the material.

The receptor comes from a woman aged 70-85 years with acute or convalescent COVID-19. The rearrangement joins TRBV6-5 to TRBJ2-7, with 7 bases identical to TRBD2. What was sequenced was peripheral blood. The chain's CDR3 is CATTGGWIYEQYF. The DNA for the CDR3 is TGTGCCACCACGGGGGGTTGGATCTACGAGCAGTACTTC.